The next 32 T cell receptor beta chains were all read from a single sample in a study. Each CDR3 protein gets one entry after TCRdb re-called the 5' RACE reads with MiXCR. This table holds about 12,000 distinct CDR3 sequences, just over 50% found once. The sorted Tregs were CD4+CD25+CD127-/low cells. What was sequenced was tumor-infiltrating Tregs sorted from the breast tumor. All receptors come from a female donor with breast cancer.

This chain connects TRBV25-1 to TRBJ2-3; no reliable D call. V was cut by 1 base and J by 0 bases, with 2 bases left in between. The CDR3 runs to 13 residues. Per germline, CDR1 MGHDK and CDR2 SYGVNS. The CDR3 protein is CASSEFSTDTQYF. The CDR3 DNA sequence: TGTGCCAGCAGTGAATTTAGCACAGATACGCAGTATTTT.

A word on this clonotype: At one end the junction does not follow the germline gene, possibly because of a read error. The gene calls are TRBV20-1 and TRBJ2-2; D not certain. This CDR3 has 14 amino acids. Germline-derived CDR1 and CDR2 are DFQATT and SNEGSKA (reference sequence). The CDR3 is CRARDHGVTGELFF. CDR3 coding DNA: TGCCGTGCTAGAGATCATGGGGTCACCGGGGAGCTGTTTTTT.

V gene TRBV7-8 combines with J gene TRBJ2-1, with no clear D. The germline CDR1 and CDR2 sequences are SGHVS and FQNEAQ. V was pared by 1 base and J by 10 bases, with 5 bases between. The CDR3 length is 11 residues. The CDR3 DNA sequence: TGTGCCAGCAGCTTAGTTCAGGAGCAGTTCTTC. Translating it yields CASSLVQEQFF. The whole variable domain, remainder taken from reference TRBV7-8 and TRBJ2-1, is GAGVSQSPRYKVAKRGQDVALRCDPISGHVSLFWYQQALGQGPEFLTYFQNEAQLDKSGLPSDRFFAERPEGSVSTLKIQRTQQEDSAVYLCASSLVQEQFFGPGTRLTVL.

The chain employs TRBV29-1 and TRBJ2-6, with D uncertain. The length of the CDR3 is 17 residues. V gave up 2 bases and J gave up 0 bases, with 14 bases separating them. Germline CDR1 and CDR2: SQVTM and ANQGSEA. Here the CDR3 reads CSVERLWGSSGANVLTF. The CDR3 nucleotides read TGCAGCGTTGAAAGGTTATGGGGAAGCTCTGGGGCCAACGTCCTGACTTTC.

The chain recombines TRBV5-1 with TRBJ1-1, with D uncertain. Germline V lookup: CDR1 SGHRS, CDR2 YFSETQ. V dropped 7 bases and J dropped 3 bases, with 13 bases sitting between them. The CDR3 sequence is 13 residues long. The CDR3 DNA follows: TGCGCCAGCGAAACGGGAGAGCACACTGAAGCTTTCTTT. Protein sequence: CASETGEHTEAFF.

This clonotype occurred a few times. This chain links TRBV18 with TRBJ1-1, with D unresolved. The length of the CDR3 is 14 residues. V shed 0 bases and J shed 5 bases, with 10 bases lying between them. Germline V gene sequence: CDR1 KGHSH, CDR2 LQKENI. CDR3 loop: CASSPPGSITEAFF. CDR3 DNA: TGTGCCAGCTCACCACCGGGCAGTATTACTGAAGCTTTCTTT.

This clonotype was counted between two and nine times. J is TRBJ2-1 and V is TRBV20-1; 7 positions agree with TRBD1. The ends lost 0 bases at V and 6 bases at J; junction bases unmatched: 14. Germline lookup yields CDR1 DFQATT and CDR2 SNEGSKA (reference sequence). The CDR3 is made up of 17 amino acids. The CDR3 DNA reads as TGCAGTGCTAGAGACCCAAACAGAGGGGGCATCATCAATGAGCAGTTCTTC. This sequence encodes CSARDPNRGGIINEQFF.

The chain employs TRBV4-3 and TRBJ1-1, with D unclear. The CDR3 has 13 residues. Trimming removed 6 bases from V and 2 bases from J, with 10 bases in between. Looked up from germline, CDR1 is LGHNA and CDR2 is YSLEER. The chain's CDR3 is CASSPDSNTEAFF. CDR3 DNA sequence: TGCGCCAGCAGTCCAGATTCAAACACTGAAGCTTTCTTT.

This chain connects TRBV29-1 to TRBJ1-1; TRBD1 matches at 8 bases. The CDR3 length is 14 residues. Germline lookup yields CDR1 SQVTM and CDR2 ANQGSEA. V trimming: 5 bases; J trimming: 4 bases; junction bases outside the gene matches: 9. The CDR3 DNA is TGCAGCGTTAAGAACCGGGACAGGCGCACTGAAGCTTTCTTT. Amino acids: CSVKNRDRRTEAFF. Full variable domain (rest looked up from reference TRBV29-1 and TRBJ1-1): SAVISQKPSRDICQRGTSLTIQCQVDSQVTMMFWYRQQPGQSLTLIATANQGSEATYESGFVIDKFPISRPNLTFSTLTVSNMSPEDSSIYLCSVKNRDRRTEAFFGQGTRLTVV.

The gene calls are TRBV6-4 and TRBJ1-1; 9 nucleotides agree with TRBD1. CDR1 is MRHNA and CDR2 is SNTAGT in the germline V gene. Losses at the gene ends were 6 bases for V and 1 base for J; bases not matched to a gene: 3. This CDR3 is built from 14 residues. In nucleotides, the CDR3 is TGTGCCAGCAGACGGACAGGGGAGAACACTGAAGCTTTCTTT. Encoded protein: CASRRTGENTEAFF.

The DNA for the CDR3 is TGTGCCATCAGTGAGGTGAGGGGTGGCACCTACAATGAGCAGTTCTTC. Its translation: CAISEVRGGTYNEQFF. The rearrangement joins TRBV10-3 to TRBJ2-1; D possibly matches TRBD1 or TRBD2 (5 bases each). Trimming removed 2 bases from V and 2 bases from J, with 13 bases in between. The CDR3 has 16 residues. The germline V gene encodes CDR1 ENHRY and CDR2 SYGVKD.

This clonotype was recorded a few times. The chain recombines TRBV12-3 or TRBV12-4 with TRBJ2-5; D is unclear. The CDR3 totals 13 residues. V was cut by 7 bases and J by 4 bases, with 13 bases left in between. CDR3 region: CASTSSVLETQYF. As DNA, the CDR3 is TGTGCCAGCACCTCTAGTGTCCTAGAGACCCAGTACTTC.

The chain carries TRBV10-3 and TRBJ2-7; 9 nucleotides align to TRBD2. Trimming took 0 bases from V and 4 from J; bases not matched to a gene: 1. The length of the CDR3 is 14 residues. Germline V gene lookup returns CDR1 ENHRY and CDR2 SYGVKD. CDR3 coding DNA: TGTGCCATCAGTGAGTCTAGCGGGAGTTACGAGCAGTACGTC. Translated, it gives CAISESSGSYEQYV.

The chain's CDR3 is CASSLVVGEYGYTF. CDR3 nucleotide sequence: TGTGCCAGCAGCTTGGTGGTCGGCGAGTATGGCTACACCTTC. The genes are TRBV7-2 and TRBJ1-2; D not resolved. The germline V gene has CDR1 SGHTA and CDR2 FQGNSA. V shed 3 bases and J shed 5 bases, with 13 bases lying between them. This CDR3 is built from 14 residues.

The gene calls are TRBV6-2 or TRBV6-3 and TRBJ2-7; 7 bases fit TRBD1. This CDR3 contains 14 residues. Germline loops: CDR1 MNHEY, CDR2 SVGEGT. The V gene end was trimmed by 7 bases and the J gene end by 3 bases; junction bases not matched to a gene: 9. CDR3 sequence: CASTVTGAVYEQYF. The CDR3 bases are TGTGCCAGCACCGTAACAGGGGCCGTCTACGAGCAGTACTTC.

J is TRBJ2-3 and V is TRBV12-3 or TRBV12-4, with D perhaps matching TRBD1 (5 bases). CDR3 length: 14 residues. V lost 6 bases and J 5 bases, leaving 15 bases between the germline ends. For the CDR3, the DNA is TGTGCCAGCAGCGACTCGGCAGGGCTAGATACGCAGTATTTT. Its protein product is CASSDSAGLDTQYF.

V gene TRBV9 combines with J gene TRBJ1-4; perhaps TRBD1 as D (5 bases). CDR3 length: 16 amino acids. Between the trimmed V and J ends, which lost 4 bases and 7 bases, there was a span of 20 bases. Germline CDR1 SGDLS, CDR2 YYNGEE. The CDR3 loop is CASSREVRGAREKLFF. DNA for the CDR3: TGTGCCAGCAGCCGCGAGGTGCGGGGCGCGCGTGAAAAACTGTTTTTT. The full variable domain, its missing parts supplied by reference TRBV9 and TRBJ1-4, is DSGVTQTPKHLITATGQRVTLRCSPRSGDLSVYWYQQSLDQGLQFLIQYYNGEERAKGNILERFSAQQFPDLHSELNLSSLELGDSALYFCASSREVRGAREKLFFGSGTQLSVL.

The rearrangement links TRBV6-2 or TRBV6-3 to TRBJ1-1; tentatively, D is TRBD1 (6 bases). CDR3 length: 13 residues. V shed 6 bases and J shed 1 base, with 9 bases lying between them. Germline V CDR1 and CDR2: MNHEY, SVGEGT. The CDR3, as DNA: TGTGCCAGCAGCAACAGGGAGAACACTGAAGCTTTCTTT. Translated: CASSNRENTEAFF.

By sample fraction, this clonotype is hyperexpanded. The V gene is TRBV7-2, the J gene TRBJ2-3; the match to TRBD2 covers 10 bases. The CDR3 is 13 residues long. CDR1 and CDR2 from the germline V gene are SGHTA and FQGNSA. Losses at the gene ends were 0 bases for V and 9 bases for J; bases not matched to a gene: 0. The CDR3 DNA is TGTGCCAGCAGCTTAGCGACTAGCGGGACGCAGTATTTT. It is translated as CASSLATSGTQYF.

The rearrangement links TRBV12-3 or TRBV12-4 to TRBJ1-1; possibly TRBD1 for D (6 bases). V was shortened by 10 bases and J by 1 base, with 13 bases between the two germline ends. This CDR3 is 13 amino acids long. The CDR3 region has the DNA TGTGCCACCAACCGGGACAAGAACACTGAAGCTTTCTTT. Translating it yields CATNRDKNTEAFF.

The chain combines TRBV7-2 with TRBJ1-5; the D gene is possibly TRBD1 (6 bases). Germline V gives CDR1 SGHTA, CDR2 FQGNSA. The CDR3 is 16 residues long. Deletions cut 0 bases from V and 4 bases from J, with 13 bases between. The CDR3 DNA reads TGTGCCAGCAGCTTAGCACCCGGACAGAGTAATCAGCCCCAGCATTTT. Protein: CASSLAPGQSNQPQHF.

Within the sample, this clonotype is medium-sized. The V and J genes are TRBV6-6 and TRBJ1-2; TRBD1 agrees at 7 bases. V lost 4 bases, J lost 2 bases, and 4 bases stayed unmatched. CDR3 length: 14 amino acids. Germline V gives CDR1 MNHNY, CDR2 SVGAGI (reference sequence). This CDR3 is CASSSPTGNYGYTF. The DNA of the CDR3 is TGTGCCAGCAGTTCCCCGACAGGGAACTATGGCTACACCTTC.

This clonotype was seen a few times. The genes are TRBV25-1 and TRBJ2-2, with 8 bases lining up with TRBD2. The junction had 7 bases not matched to a gene; V was cut back by 3 bases and J by 4 bases. The CDR3 runs 16 residues. Germline CDR1 reads MGHDK; CDR2 reads SYGVNS. In DNA form, the CDR3 reads TGTGCCAGCAGTGATCCGGCTAGCGGGTCCACCGGGGAGCTGTTTTTT. This gives the protein CASSDPASGSTGELFF. Supplemented by reference TRBV25-1 and TRBJ2-2, the full variable domain reads EADIYQTPRYLVIGTGKKITLECSQTMGHDKMYWYQQDPGMELHLIHYSYGVNSTEKGDLSSESTVSRIRTEHFPLTLESARPSHTSQYLCASSDPASGSTGELFFGEGSRLTVL.

The J gene is TRBJ2-1, the V gene TRBV11-3; 15 positions agree with TRBD2. The trim removed 5 bases at V and 12 bases at J, leaving 8 bases unmatched. Per the germline V gene, CDR1 is SGHNT and CDR2 is YENEEA. This CDR3 has 15 residues. Here the CDR3 reads CASSPSTGLAGGQFF. CDR3 coding DNA: TGTGCCAGCAGCCCCTCAACGGGACTAGCGGGAGGGCAGTTCTTC.

The J gene is TRBJ2-1, the V gene TRBV7-7; TRBD1 aligns across 8 bases. Per germline, CDR1 SSHAT and CDR2 FNYEAQ (reference sequence). The V gene end was trimmed by 5 bases and the J gene end by 4 bases; junction bases not matched to a gene: 4. This CDR3 is 14 amino acids long. This CDR3 is CASSRDRSYNEQFF. CDR3 DNA sequence: TGTGCCAGCAGCCGGGACAGGAGTTACAATGAGCAGTTCTTC.

This chain uses TRBV20-1 with TRBJ2-3; 8 bases match TRBD1. The V gene end was trimmed by 6 bases and the J gene end by 2 bases; junction bases not matched to a gene: 13. CDR3 length equals 16 residues. Germline V gene lookup returns CDR1 DFQATT and CDR2 SNEGSKA (reference sequence). CDR3 loop: CSARSHRGDSTDTQYF. The CDR3 nucleotides are TGCAGTGCAAGATCACACAGGGGGGATTCCACAGATACGCAGTATTTT.

The chain is built from TRBV11-2 and TRBJ2-5, with D perhaps given as TRBD1 or TRBD2 (5 bases each). The length of the CDR3 is 14 residues. The V gene lost 5 bases and the J gene lost 2 bases, with 12 bases spanning the gap. Per the germline V gene, CDR1 is SGHAT and CDR2 is FQNNGV. The CDR3 loop is CASSPRDGQETQYF. CDR3 bases: TGTGCCAGCAGCCCCCGGGACGGTCAAGAGACCCAGTACTTC.

This sequence joins TRBV10-3 and TRBJ1-1; D ambiguous. Trimming took off 2 bases at V and 3 bases at J, with 10 bases between the two ends. CDR3 length: 14 amino acids. CDR1 and CDR2 from the germline V gene are ENHRY and SYGVKD. This CDR3 reads CAISEQLMDTEAFF. The CDR3 coding sequence is TGTGCCATCAGTGAGCAGCTTATGGACACTGAAGCTTTCTTT.

This clonotype was observed a handful of times. This chain joins TRBV5-6 and TRBJ2-4; D may correspond to TRBD1 or TRBD2 (5 bases each). The CDR3 consists of 17 residues. CDR1 is SGHDT, CDR2 YYEEEE, per germline. V lost 4 bases and J lost 0, with 17 bases in between. The CDR3 reads CASSAAGAILAKNIQYF. The CDR3 nucleotides are TGTGCCAGCAGCGCAGCCGGGGCCATACTAGCCAAAAACATTCAGTACTTC.

The chain couples TRBV11-2 to TRBJ2-3; the D call may be TRBD1 or TRBD2 (5 bases each). V was clipped by 5 bases and J by 2 bases, with 14 bases between them. The germline gives CDR1 SGHAT, CDR2 FQNNGV. CDR3 size: 15 residues. CDR3 DNA: TGTGCCAGCAGCAAAAGCCGAGGGACCACAGATACGCAGTATTTT. Its protein is CASSKSRGTTDTQYF.

About this clonotype: This may arise from a read error, as a much more abundant clone is one base away. The genes are TRBV9 and TRBJ1-6; D is unclear. Between the trimmed V and J ends, which lost 4 bases and 11 bases, there was a span of 16 bases. This CDR3 is 14 amino acids long. Germline V CDR1 and CDR2: SGDLS, YYNGEE. In DNA form, the CDR3 reads TGTGCCAGCAGCATCCGGGCCGTGAATCCACCCCTCCACTTT. Protein product: CASSIRAVNPPLHF. Combining the CDR3 with reference TRBV9 and TRBJ1-6 gives the whole variable domain DSGVTQTPKHLITATGQRVTLRCSPRSGDLSVYWYQQSLDQGLQFLIQYYNGEERAKGNILERFSAQQFPDLHSELNLSSLELGDSALYFCASSIRAVNPPLHFGNGTRLTVT.

The chain recombines TRBV6-5 with TRBJ1-2; D may be TRBD1 (5 bases). V was pared by 4 bases and J by 4 bases, with 10 bases between. Per the germline V gene, CDR1 is MNHEY and CDR2 is SVGAGI. The CDR3 consists of 13 residues. The CDR3 nucleotides read TGTGCCAGCAGTTCACCGACAGCCTATGGCTACACCTTC. It yields the protein CASSSPTAYGYTF.